These 28 T cell receptor beta chains came from one sample sequenced in a study of a mutant IDH1 vaccine in newly diagnosed glioma. The time point here: week 11, during vaccination. A single vaccine dose contained 300 ug of mutant IDH1 20-mer peptide, and topical imiquimod was used with it. TCRdb's copy holds only in-frame clones and misses some; the assay was immunoSEQ multiplex PCR. The data show approximately 61,000 clones, about four fifths seen once. These receptors have no identified antigens. The sample was PBMCs, taken from a glioma patient whose treatment included an IDH1 peptide vaccine. Receptors originate from a man aged 45-65 years with glioma.

The rearrangement uses TRBV11-3 and TRBJ2-1, with TRBD1 matching 9 bases. The V segment lost 4 bases and the J segment 5 bases; nucleotides outside the gene matches: 6. Germline CDR1 SGHNT, CDR2 YENEEA. There are 15 residues in the CDR3. CDR3 amino acids: CASSSGTGTNNEQFF. The CDR3 DNA is TGTGCCAGCAGCTCCGGGACAGGGACGAACAATGAGCAGTTCTTC. Full variable domain (rest looked up from reference TRBV11-3 and TRBJ2-1): EAGVVQSPRYKIIEKKQPVAFWCNPISGHNTLYWYLQNLGQGPELLIRYENEEAVDDSQLPKDRFSAERLKGVDSTLKIQPAELGDSAVYLCASSSGTGTNNEQFFGPGTRLTVL.

The chain recombines TRBV5-1 with TRBJ2-4; 8 bases line up with TRBD1. This CDR3 region has 14 residues. The J segment lost 6 bases and the V segment lost 4 bases, leaving 6 bases of the junction unmatched. Germline CDR1 SGHRS, CDR2 YFSETQ. The DNA for the CDR3 is TGCGCCAGCAGCCCGGACAGGGTGAGAAACATTCAGTACTTC. Its translation is CASSPDRVRNIQYF.

The J gene is TRBJ1-1, the V gene TRBV10-3; 7 bases are a match to TRBD1. Trimming removed 4 bases from V and 9 bases from J; junction bases left unmatched: 14. The V gene's germline CDR1 is ENHRY and CDR2 SYGVKD. The CDR3 has 15 residues. The CDR3 DNA follows: TGTGCCATCAGTGCCTCCGGGACAGACACCTTGAAAGCTTTCTTT. It yields the protein CAISASGTDTLKAFF.

V and J are TRBV5-5 and TRBJ2-7, with TRBD1 matching 9 bases. There are 13 residues in the CDR3. Germline CDR1 is SGHKS and CDR2 is YYEKEE (reference sequence). V lost 4 bases and J lost 6; bases outside the gene matches: 5. The CDR3 here is CASSRDRVGEQYF. The CDR3 coding sequence is TGTGCCAGCAGCCGGGACAGGGTTGGCGAGCAGTACTTC.

The V call is TRBV5-4, the J call TRBJ1-1; D unclear. The CDR3 contains 13 residues. V lost 3 bases, J lost 3 bases, and 9 bases lay in between. Germline values: CDR1 SGHNT, CDR2 YYREEE (reference sequence). CDR3 in DNA: TGTGCCAGCAGCTCTGGCGGGGACACTGAAGCTTTCTTT. Its translation is CASSSGGDTEAFF.

The chain uses TRBV11-2 and TRBJ2-1; D call uncertain. CDR3 size: 11 residues. CDR1 is SGHAT, CDR2 FQNNGV, per germline. V was clipped by 0 bases and J by 6 bases, with 0 bases between them. CDR3 sequence (DNA): TGTGCCAGCAGCTTAGACAATGAGCAGTTCTTC. This translates into CASSLDNEQFF.

CDR3 region: CASSSPPPGTIYF. CDR3 nucleotide sequence: TGTGCCAGCAGCTCACCCCCCCCGGGCACCATATATTTT. This chain links TRBV7-2 with TRBJ1-3, with D uncertain. The ends were cut back, 4 bases at V and 9 bases at J, with 13 bases in the middle. This CDR3 comprises 13 residues. From germline, CDR1 is SGHTA and CDR2 FQGNSA.

This clone was observed a few times. CDR3 sequence: CASSYSKRMNTEAFF. The CDR3 DNA reads TGTGCCAGCAGTTACTCGAAACGGATGAACACTGAAGCTTTCTTT. The J gene is TRBJ1-1, the V gene TRBV6-5; no clear D gene. Germline V lookup: CDR1 MNHEY, CDR2 SVGAGI. The CDR3 runs to 15 residues. V was cut by 0 bases and J by 0 bases, with 8 bases left in between.

The V gene is TRBV6-5, the J gene TRBJ2-7; D unclear. CDR3 length: 13 amino acids. V gave up 0 bases and J gave up 7 bases, with 10 bases separating them. Germline lookup yields CDR1 MNHEY and CDR2 SVGAGI. In DNA form, the CDR3 reads TGTGCCAGCAGTTACTCCCCGTTTGGGGAGCAGTACTTC. This encodes CASSYSPFGEQYF.

This chain connects TRBV27 to TRBJ2-1, with a weak D call TRBD2 (6 bases). V lost 2 bases and J lost 7, with 15 bases in between. The CDR3 totals 15 residues. Germline V CDR1 and CDR2: MNHEY, SMNVEV (reference sequence). The CDR3 loop is CASSLGQGRGNEQFF. The CDR3 nucleotides read TGTGCCAGCAGTTTAGGGCAGGGACGGGGGAATGAGCAGTTCTTC.

This chain uses TRBV7-6 with TRBJ2-7; 7 bases line up with TRBD2. The V segment lost 2 bases and the J segment 7 bases; nucleotides outside the gene matches: 2. Per the germline V gene, CDR1 is SGHVS and CDR2 is FNYEAQ. The CDR3 is made up of 12 amino acids. The CDR3 DNA follows: TGTGCCAGCAGCTTATCGGGGGGTGAGCAGTACTTC. Its protein product is CASSLSGGEQYF. Full variable domain (outside the CDR3, taken from reference TRBV7-6 and TRBJ2-7): GAGVSQSPRYKVTKRGQDVALRCDPISGHVSLYWYRQALGQGPEFLTYFNYEAQQDKSGLPNDRFSAERPEGSISTLTIQRTEQRDSAMYRCASSLSGGEQYFGPGTRLTVT.

The rearrangement joins TRBV18 to TRBJ1-1, with 12 positions matching TRBD1. The CDR3 spans 16 residues. CDR1 and CDR2 from the germline V gene are KGHSH and LQKENI. V lost 3 bases to trimming and J lost 0 bases; unmatched junction nucleotides: 2. The CDR3 DNA reads as TGTGCCAGCTCACCCGGGACAGGGGGCTTGAACACTGAAGCTTTCTTT. Translating it yields CASSPGTGGLNTEAFF.

The chain carries TRBV9 and TRBJ2-1; D unresolved. This CDR3 contains 14 residues. Deletions cut 0 bases from V and 9 bases from J, with 13 bases between. The V gene's germline CDR1 is SGDLS and CDR2 YYNGEE. The CDR3 spells CASSVEEQPSEQFF. Here the CDR3 DNA reads TGTGCCAGCAGCGTAGAGGAACAACCGAGTGAGCAGTTCTTC.

The J gene is TRBJ1-1, the V gene TRBV27; D gene uncertain. The CDR3 is 11 amino acids. Germline loops: CDR1 MNHEY, CDR2 SMNVEV (reference sequence). V was cut by 9 bases and J by 8 bases, with 13 bases left in between. CDR3 loop: CASLRYGEAFF. The DNA for the CDR3 is TGTGCCAGTTTAAGGTACGGCGAAGCTTTCTTT.

The chain is built from TRBV2 and TRBJ2-1, with 13 positions matching TRBD2. Germline V lookup: CDR1 SNHLY, CDR2 FYNNEI. J lost 12 bases, V lost 6 bases, and 11 bases had no gene match. CDR3 length: 15 residues. The CDR3 here is CASRRTSGGGMAQFF. The CDR3 DNA reads as TGTGCCAGCAGGAGGACTAGCGGGGGAGGGATGGCGCAGTTCTTC.

The V and J genes are TRBV5-1 and TRBJ2-7, with D uncertain. Germline loops: CDR1 SGHRS, CDR2 YFSETQ. The V end was cut by 2 bases, the J end by 1 base, with 16 bases between. The length of the CDR3 is 16 residues. The CDR3 is CASSFLGVTPSYEQYF. CDR3 bases: TGCGCCAGCAGCTTTCTTGGCGTTACTCCTTCCTACGAGCAGTACTTC.

The rearrangement links TRBV7-2 to TRBJ1-2; TRBD1 agrees at 8 bases. CDR1 is SGHTA, CDR2 FQGNSA, per germline. CDR3 length: 13 amino acids. The V segment lost 3 bases and the J segment 6 bases; nucleotides outside the gene matches: 3. The CDR3 coding sequence is TGTGCCAGCAGCTTGAGGACAGGGAATGGCTACACCTTC. It translates to CASSLRTGNGYTF. The whole variable domain, remainder taken from reference TRBV7-2 and TRBJ1-2, is GAGVSQSPSNKVTEKGKDVELRCDPISGHTALYWYRQSLGQGLEFLIYFQGNSAPDKSGLPSDRFSAERTGGSVSTLTIQRTQQEDSAVYLCASSLRTGNGYTFGSGTRLTVV.

There are a few counts of this clone. This chain connects TRBV4-3 to TRBJ2-1; TRBD1 or TRBD2 may be the D gene (5 bases each). Per germline, CDR1 LGHNA and CDR2 YSLEER. The CDR3 has 13 amino acids. V was clipped by 5 bases and J by 13 bases, with 18 bases between them. In DNA form, the CDR3 reads TGCGCCAGCAGCTACACCCCCGGGACGGGACAGTTCTTC. Protein: CASSYTPGTGQFF.

This clone was counted only a few times. One junction end disagrees with the germline gene, perhaps due to a read error. This chain uses TRBV7-2 with TRBJ1-1; 9 nucleotides align to TRBD1. Per the germline V gene, CDR1 is SGHTA and CDR2 is FQGNSA. This CDR3 contains 14 residues. The CDR3, as DNA: TGTGCCAGCAGTTTAGACAGGGGGTACACTGAAGCTTTCTTT. Protein: CASSLDRGYTEAFF.

The CDR3, as DNA: TGCGCCAGCAGCAGGGGTGTCCGACAAGAGACCCAGTACTTC. It yields the protein CASSRGVRQETQYF. This chain connects TRBV5-1 to TRBJ2-5; tentatively, D is TRBD1 (5 bases). Germline V gene data show CDR1 as SGHRS and CDR2 as YFSETQ. V was pared by 4 bases and J by 2 bases, with 12 bases between. The CDR3 has 14 amino acids.

This rearrangement joins TRBV27 to TRBJ2-1; D gene unclear. This CDR3 region has 14 residues. V lost 5 bases and J lost 6, with 14 bases in between. The germline gives CDR1 MNHEY, CDR2 SMNVEV (reference sequence). The CDR3 nucleotides are TGTGCCAGCAGTCCAACCCTGGAGCTCAATGAGCAGTTCTTC. Protein: CASSPTLELNEQFF.

The V and J genes are TRBV28 and TRBJ2-7, with D perhaps TRBD2 (5 bases). Germline V lookup: CDR1 MDHEN, CDR2 SYDVKM. This CDR3 is 14 amino acids long. The V end lost 3 bases, the J end lost 0 bases, and 9 bases lay between the germline ends. This CDR3 reads CASSFRGTSYEQYF. The CDR3 coding sequence is TGTGCCAGCAGTTTCCGGGGAACCTCCTACGAGCAGTACTTC.

A single count supports this clone. The chain joins TRBV4-2 to TRBJ1-4; D is undetermined. The V end was cut by 0 bases, the J end by 4 bases, with 9 bases between. The length of the CDR3 is 15 residues. Germline CDR1 reads LGHNA; CDR2 reads YNFKEQ. This chain's CDR3 is CASSQDRSSNEKLFF. The CDR3 coding sequence is TGTGCCAGCAGCCAAGATCGGTCCAGTAATGAAAAACTGTTTTTT.

The chain joins TRBV18 to TRBJ2-7, with D perhaps TRBD1 (6 bases). This CDR3 is 13 amino acids long. The germline V and J ends were trimmed by 6 bases and 7 bases, with 16 bases remaining between them. The germline gives CDR1 KGHSH, CDR2 LQKENI. Here the CDR3 DNA reads TGTGCCAGCTCCCCGAGTGGGGGCGGTGAGCAGTACTTC. Its protein is CASSPSGGGEQYF.

The chain links TRBV27 to TRBJ2-3; D gene unclear. V was pared by 3 bases and J by 2 bases, with 6 bases between. CDR3 length: 13 amino acids. Germline CDR1 is MNHEY and CDR2 is SMNVEV (reference sequence). The CDR3 DNA reads TGTGCCAGCAGTTTCGGAAACACAGATACGCAGTATTTT. Its translation: CASSFGNTDTQYF.

This CDR3 reads CASSVGRESGRYEQYF. The CDR3 DNA reads as TGTGCCAGCAGCGTAGGCAGGGAAAGCGGGAGGTACGAGCAGTACTTC. V and J are TRBV9 and TRBJ2-7; 9 nucleotides align to TRBD2. Germline-derived CDR1 and CDR2 are SGDLS and YYNGEE. V was pared by 0 bases and J by 4 bases, with 8 bases of the junction left unmatched. The CDR3 covers 16 residues.

The rearrangement uses TRBV5-1 and TRBJ1-2, with 7 nucleotides matching TRBD1. This CDR3 contains 14 residues. Germline loops: CDR1 SGHRS, CDR2 YFSETQ. V lost 6 bases, J lost 8 bases, and 13 bases stayed unmatched. CDR3 loop: CASNTKEGAGGYTF. The CDR3 nucleotides read TGCGCCAGCAACACTAAGGAGGGGGCTGGAGGCTACACCTTC. The whole variable domain, remainder taken from reference TRBV5-1 and TRBJ1-2, is KAGVTQTPRYLIKTRGQQVTLSCSPISGHRSVSWYQQTPGQGLQFLFEYFSETQRNKGNFPGRFSGRQFSNSRSEMNVSTLELGDSALYLCASNTKEGAGGYTFGSGTRLTVV.

The genes are TRBV5-1 and TRBJ2-1; TRBD2 matches 9 bases. With V trimmed by 0 bases and J by 6 bases, 4 bases remained unmatched. Germline assignment: CDR1 SGHRS and CDR2 YFSETQ. The CDR3 covers 15 residues. The DNA of the CDR3 is TGCGCCAGCAGCTTGGCTCCTAGCGGGATCAATGAGCAGTTCTTC. This sequence encodes CASSLAPSGINEQFF.